This is a list of T cell receptor beta chains from one sample in a study of T cell responses to AZD1222 COVID-19 vaccine. TCRdb's copy holds only in-frame clones and misses some; the assay was immunoSEQ multiplex PCR. The sample lists about 100,000 clones; approximately 93% were seen once. The sample consisted of peripheral blood, taken on day 0 of AZD1222 vaccination. The source of these receptors is an adult in good health. The CDR3 runs from the conserved cysteine through the conserved F or W. D genes are given only for firm matches. The size entry is marked missing in some rows and otherwise reads once, few, many or a size class.

clone_size: .; v_call: TRBV7-2; j_call: TRBJ2-7; d_call: TRBD2; cdr3_nt: TGTGCCAGCAGCTTAGACGGGGACTACTACGAGCAGTACTTC; cdr3_aa: CASSLDGDYYEQYF
clone_size: .; v_call: TRBV21-1; j_call: TRBJ2-1; d_call: .; cdr3_nt: TGTGCCAGCAGCAAAGGACAGATTCAATATGACTACAATGAGCAGTTCTTC; cdr3_aa: CASSKGQIQYDYNEQFF
clone_size: .; v_call: TRBV27; j_call: TRBJ2-1; d_call: .; cdr3_nt: TGTGCCAGCAGTTTATCGCCGGGAGTCTACAATGAGCAGTTCTTC; cdr3_aa: CASSLSPGVYNEQFF
clone_size: .; v_call: TRBV29-1; j_call: TRBJ1-2; d_call: TRBD1; cdr3_nt: TGCAGCGCCCCACCTTCGCAGGGGGCGCGATCTGGCTACACCTTC; cdr3_aa: CSAPPSQGARSGYTF
clone_size: .; v_call: TRBV5-1; j_call: TRBJ2-2; d_call: .; cdr3_nt: TGCGCCAGCAGCTTGGGAGGGTCAGTGGAGCTGTTTTTT; cdr3_aa: CASSLGGSVELFF
clone_size: once; v_call: TRBV2; j_call: TRBJ1-2; d_call: .; cdr3_nt: TGTGCCAGCAGACTACAGGGTCGGGTCACCTTC; cdr3_aa: CASRLQGRVTF
clone_size: .; v_call: TRBV6-2/TRBV6-3; j_call: TRBJ1-5; d_call: .; cdr3_nt: TGTGCCAGCAGTGGGCAGGATAGTCAGCCCCAGCATTTT; cdr3_aa: CASSGQDSQPQHF
clone_size: .; v_call: TRBV2; j_call: TRBJ1-1; d_call: .; cdr3_nt: TGTGCCAGCAACGGAGGGAACACTGAAGCTTTCTTT; cdr3_aa: CASNGGNTEAFF
clone_size: .; v_call: TRBV7-8; j_call: TRBJ1-1; d_call: .; cdr3_nt: TGTGCCAGCAGCCCGGGCTTGTCAAACACTGAAGCTTTCTTT; cdr3_aa: CASSPGLSNTEAFF
clone_size: .; v_call: TRBV7-9; j_call: TRBJ1-4; d_call: .; cdr3_nt: TGTGCCAGCAGCTTAGAGGTCGGCCGGGCTGAAAAACTGTTTTTT; cdr3_aa: CASSLEVGRAEKLFF
clone_size: once; v_call: TRBV15; j_call: TRBJ1-6; d_call: .; cdr3_nt: TGTGCCACCAGCAGAGATCGCAATTCACCCCTCCACTTT; cdr3_aa: CATSRDRNSPLHF
clone_size: .; v_call: TRBV28; j_call: TRBJ2-3; d_call: .; cdr3_nt: TGTGCCAGCAGTCTAGGGATCGTGAAGGTGCAGTATTTT; cdr3_aa: CASSLGIVKVQYF
clone_size: .; v_call: TRBV4-3; j_call: TRBJ2-1; d_call: TRBD1; cdr3_nt: TGCGCCAGCAGCCAAGACGTCGGTGGGGCCAGGGGGCATGAGCAGTTCTTC; cdr3_aa: CASSQDVGGARGHEQFF
clone_size: .; v_call: TRBV5-4; j_call: TRBJ2-3; d_call: TRBD2; cdr3_nt: TGTGCCAGCAGCTTCCCGGGACTAGCGGGAGTGGATACGCAGTATTTT; cdr3_aa: CASSFPGLAGVDTQYF